Here is one T cell receptor (beta chain) with its context. The V gene's germline CDR1 is SGHDT and CDR2 YYEEEE. This CDR3 has 15 residues. Unmatched junction bases numbered 4, after V lost 1 base and J lost 1 base. This sample is part of a study of T cell changes during pregnancy in multiple sclerosis. Some clones are missing from TCRdb's copy, which holds only in-frame ones; the method was immunoSEQ multiplex PCR. The data contain 35,000 to 45,000 clones, 85% to 95% of them singletons. This TCR came from a female donor with multiple sclerosis, enrolled in a pregnancy study. The sample in question was CD8+ T cells from peripheral blood mononuclear cells, obtained in the third trimester of pregnancy. The V gene is TRBV5-6, the J gene TRBJ1-1; 7 bases match TRBD1. In DNA form, the CDR3 reads TGTGCCAGCAGCTTGATGGGGACAGCGAACACTGAAGCTTTCTTT. It codes for CASSLMGTANTEAFF.